This TCR beta chain was identified in a study of control samples from healthy donors and cancer patients. The J segment lost 1 base and the V segment lost 4 bases, leaving 9 bases of the junction unmatched. Germline CDR1 reads SGHRS; CDR2 reads YFSETQ. This CDR3 is built from 18 residues. Profiling relied on immunoSEQ multiplex PCR, and the TCRdb table lists in-frame clones only, not all of them. Among 15,000 to 20,000 clones, roughly 89% were seen once, and the ten largest hold about 30%. This clone appeared once. This receptor was taken from a man aged 55 to 70 with head and neck cancer. Specimen: PBMCs. This chain connects TRBV5-1 to TRBJ2-1; 12 nucleotides align to TRBD2. The CDR3 protein is CASSPLLAGGGSYNEQFF. For the CDR3, the DNA is TGCGCCAGCAGCCCATTACTAGCGGGGGGAGGATCCTACAATGAGCAGTTCTTC.